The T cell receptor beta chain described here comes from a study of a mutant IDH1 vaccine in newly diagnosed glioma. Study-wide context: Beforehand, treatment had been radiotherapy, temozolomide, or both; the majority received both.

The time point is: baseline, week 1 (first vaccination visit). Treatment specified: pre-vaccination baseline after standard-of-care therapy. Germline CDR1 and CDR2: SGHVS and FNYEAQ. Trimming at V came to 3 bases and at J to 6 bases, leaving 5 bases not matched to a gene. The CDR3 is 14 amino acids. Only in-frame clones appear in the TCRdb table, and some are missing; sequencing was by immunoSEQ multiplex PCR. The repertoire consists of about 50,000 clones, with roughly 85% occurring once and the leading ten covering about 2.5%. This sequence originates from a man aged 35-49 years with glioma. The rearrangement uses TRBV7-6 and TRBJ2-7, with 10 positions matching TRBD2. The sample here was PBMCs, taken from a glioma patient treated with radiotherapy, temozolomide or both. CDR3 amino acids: CASSFASGSSEQYF. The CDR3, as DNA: TGTGCCAGCAGCTTCGCTAGCGGGAGTTCCGAGCAGTACTTC.